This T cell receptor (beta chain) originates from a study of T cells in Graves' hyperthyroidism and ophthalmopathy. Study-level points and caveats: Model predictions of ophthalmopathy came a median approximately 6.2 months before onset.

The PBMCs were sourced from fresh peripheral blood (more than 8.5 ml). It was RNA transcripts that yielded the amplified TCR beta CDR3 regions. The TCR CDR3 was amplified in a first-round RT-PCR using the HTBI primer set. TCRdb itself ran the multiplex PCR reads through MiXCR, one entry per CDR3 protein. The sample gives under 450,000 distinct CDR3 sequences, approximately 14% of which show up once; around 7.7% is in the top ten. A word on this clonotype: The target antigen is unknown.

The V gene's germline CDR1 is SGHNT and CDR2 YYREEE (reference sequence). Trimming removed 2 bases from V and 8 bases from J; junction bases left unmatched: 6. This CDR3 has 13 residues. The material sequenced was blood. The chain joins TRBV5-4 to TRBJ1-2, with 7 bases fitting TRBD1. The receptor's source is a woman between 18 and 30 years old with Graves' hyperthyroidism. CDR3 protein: CASSFGTDGGYTF. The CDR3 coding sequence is TGTGCCAGCAGCTTCGGGACAGATGGAGGCTACACCTTC.